What follows is one T cell receptor (beta chain) and its context. The CDR3 consists of 12 residues. V lost 3 bases and J 5 bases, leaving 8 bases between the germline ends. Germline-derived CDR1 and CDR2 are SGDLS and YYNGEE. The data are from a study of blood T cell repertoires in COVID-19. Turning to the study itself: Acute-phase and convalescent COVID-19 samples originated in the United States, Italy and Spain. Nucleic acid was either cDNA or gDNA, and it came from T cells, B-cell-depleted T cells, or PBMCs.

Original methodology: By means of reference gene primer amplification, nucleated cell counts were estimated. Produced via immunoSEQ multiplex PCR; TCRdb's table is partial and in-frame only. The DNA was the basis for D and trimming; V, J and clone size are from that table. The data show about 190,000 clones, 75% to 95% seen once. The V gene is TRBV9, the J gene TRBJ1-2; a weak D match, TRBD1 (6 bases). The material sequenced was peripheral blood. This clonotype was sampled from a man aged 50 to 59 with acute or convalescent COVID-19. The CDR3 here is CASSEDRYGYTF. The CDR3 coding sequence is TGTGCCAGCAGCGAGGACAGATATGGCTACACCTTC.